This T cell receptor beta chain was observed in a study of memory CD4+ T cells and cytomegalovirus serostatus. Of note for this clone: Its specificity is not known.

The sort gate was single viable CD3+CD4+CD8-CD45RO+ cells for memory CD4+ T cells. V lost 0 bases to trimming and J lost 1 base, with 9 bases between them. The length of the CDR3 is 15 residues. CDR1 and CDR2 (germline): SGHRS, YFSETQ. Using immunoSEQ multiplex PCR, the repertoire was profiled, and TCRdb retains in-frame clones only, with some absent. The sample yields about 40,000 clones, about 82% seen once. Notes on the study in general: Median bootstrapped AUC for CMV status was about 0.94 originally, 0.85 to 0.92 US-trained.

The chain uses TRBV5-1 and TRBJ2-3, with D possibly matching TRBD2 (5 bases). Specimen: memory CD4+ T cells from blood. This receptor was taken from an adult in good health and CMV-seronegative. The CDR3 coding sequence is TGCGCCAGCAGCTTGGAGGAGCGGCGCACAGATACGCAGTATTTT. As protein: CASSLEERRTDTQYF.